These 23 T cell receptor beta chains were sequenced from one sample in a study of CD8+ T cells in alopecia areata. Sequencing relied on a cDNA template that was reverse transcribed from extracted RNA. The method was immunoSEQ multiplex PCR; TCRdb's version includes in-frame clones alone and lacks a portion of them. This table holds around 100,000 clones, 55% found once. The sequenced sample consisted of CD4+ T cells sorted from blood. These receptors all stem from a human donor in good health.

This rearrangement joins TRBV29-1 to TRBJ2-7, with D possibly matching TRBD2 (5 bases). V shed 4 bases and J shed 3 bases, with 10 bases lying between them. Germline lookup yields CDR1 SQVTM and CDR2 ANQGSEA. This CDR3 has 12 amino acids. In nucleotides, the CDR3 is TGCAGCGTTGTGGGTAGCGTCTACGAGCAGTACTTC. Translating gives CSVVGSVYEQYF.

The CDR3 nucleotides are TGCAGCTCAACACCCGTCTTGGGAACGACAGGGCAGTATGGCTACACCTTC. This encodes CSSTPVLGTTGQYGYTF. The gene calls are TRBV29-1 and TRBJ1-2; 7 bases map to TRBD1. There are 17 residues in the CDR3. The trim removed 8 bases at V and 5 bases at J, leaving 23 bases unmatched. Germline lookup yields CDR1 SQVTM and CDR2 ANQGSEA.

Regarding this clone: Mismatch with germline at one junction end may stem from a read error. This chain uses TRBV7-7 with TRBJ2-3; 8 bases are shared with TRBD1. CDR1 is SSHAT, CDR2 FNYEAQ, per germline (reference sequence). CDR3 length: 16 amino acids. CDR3 sequence reads: CASSPGAGGSADTQYF. The CDR3 bases are TGTGCTAGCAGCCCCGGGGCAGGGGGCTCGGCAGATACGCAGTATTTT.

CDR3 region: CASSLGGQMFNYGYTF. The CDR3 DNA sequence: TGCGCCAGCAGCTTGGGGGGACAGATGTTTAACTATGGCTACACCTTC. This chain links TRBV5-1 with TRBJ1-2; 7 nucleotides line up with TRBD1. Looked up from germline, CDR1 is SGHRS and CDR2 is YFSETQ. The J segment lost 1 base and the V segment lost 0 bases, leaving 6 bases of the junction unmatched. This CDR3 is built from 16 residues.

This sequence joins TRBV29-1 and TRBJ2-6; 7 bases agree with TRBD1. Germline V gene data show CDR1 as SQVTM and CDR2 as ANQGSEA. J was trimmed by 0 bases and V by 5 bases; bases with no gene match: 4. The CDR3 consists of 15 residues. Here the CDR3 reads CSVMDRTSGANVLTF. The DNA of the CDR3 is TGCAGCGTTATGGACAGGACCTCTGGGGCCAACGTCCTGACTTTC.

The V and J genes are TRBV2 and TRBJ2-5, with 10 nucleotides matching TRBD2. J was trimmed by 7 bases and V by 3 bases; bases with no gene match: 8. Germline V gene data show CDR1 as SNHLY and CDR2 as FYNNEI. The CDR3 totals 15 residues. In nucleotides, the CDR3 is TGTGCCAGCAGTGAGGAGCGGGGGGGCCGGTCGACCCAGTACTTC. Translating gives CASSEERGGRSTQYF.

This chain joins TRBV15 and TRBJ2-2; D unclear. Germline V lookup: CDR1 LNHNV, CDR2 YYDKDF (reference sequence). This CDR3 contains 17 residues. V lost 1 base and J lost 2, with 14 bases in between. The CDR3 coding sequence is TGTGCCACCAGCAGAGCCTTACCGGGTTACAACACCGGGGAGCTGTTTTTT. Its translation is CATSRALPGYNTGELFF.

V gene TRBV30 combines with J gene TRBJ1-1; no clear D gene. CDR3 length equals 11 residues. CDR1 is GTSNPN, CDR2 SVGIG, per germline (reference sequence). V lost 8 bases and J 1 base, leaving 8 bases between the germline ends. CDR3 nucleotides: TGTGCCGCCGAGAGGAACACTGAAGCTTTCTTT. This translates into CAAERNTEAFF.

This clone was seen just once. The rearrangement uses TRBV18 and TRBJ1-6; D uncertain. Germline V gene sequence: CDR1 KGHSH, CDR2 LQKENI. The V gene lost 3 bases and the J gene lost 4 bases, with 7 bases spanning the gap. The CDR3 spans 14 residues. The CDR3 is CASSPEQYNSPLHF. The CDR3, as DNA: TGTGCCAGCTCACCGGAACAGTATAATTCACCCCTCCACTTT.

V is TRBV30 and J is TRBJ2-2; D is perhaps TRBD1 (5 bases). The CDR3 has 15 residues. The germline CDR1 and CDR2 sequences are GTSNPN and SVGIG (reference sequence). V lost 0 bases, J lost 0 bases, and 8 bases lay in between. CDR3 nucleotide sequence: TGTGCCTGGAGTGTACAGGCAGCGAACACCGGGGAGCTGTTTTTT. Its translation: CAWSVQAANTGELFF.

In DNA form, the CDR3 reads TGTGCCAGCAGTCCCCGGGGGACAGACACAGATACGCAGTATTTT. It encodes CASSPRGTDTDTQYF. The rearrangement uses TRBV6-5 and TRBJ2-3; D might be TRBD1 (7 bases). The V gene's germline CDR1 is MNHEY and CDR2 SVGAGI. The CDR3 consists of 15 residues. V was trimmed by 5 bases and J by 2 bases, leaving 14 bases between them.

The V gene is TRBV5-1, the J gene TRBJ2-5; 8 nucleotides align to TRBD2. Per germline, CDR1 SGHRS and CDR2 YFSETQ. This CDR3 contains 16 residues. V lost 4 bases to trimming and J lost 5 bases; unmatched junction nucleotides: 13. CDR3 sequence: CASSPRPSGGQETQYF. The DNA for the CDR3 is TGCGCCAGCAGCCCTAGGCCCAGCGGGGGCCAGGAGACCCAGTACTTC. The complete variable domain, with remaining parts taken from reference TRBV5-1 and TRBJ2-5, reads KAGVTQTPRYLIKTRGQQVTLSCSPISGHRSVSWYQQTPGQGLQFLFEYFSETQRNKGNFPGRFSGRQFSNSRSEMNVSTLELGDSALYLCASSPRPSGGQETQYFGPGTRLLVL.

The rearrangement uses TRBV5-1 and TRBJ2-7; 10 bases align to TRBD2. Germline V gene sequence: CDR1 SGHRS, CDR2 YFSETQ. The CDR3 spans 14 residues. Trimming took 4 bases from V and 4 from J; bases not matched to a gene: 5. The CDR3 region is CASSASGGAYEQYF. In DNA form, the CDR3 reads TGCGCCAGCAGCGCTAGCGGGGGAGCATACGAGCAGTACTTC.

In the case of this clone: This same CDR3 is encoded by further DNA sequences in the sample. The genes are TRBV29-1 and TRBJ1-2; no clear D gene. V dropped 5 bases and J dropped 3 bases, with 7 bases sitting between them. The CDR3 has 11 residues. Germline V lookup: CDR1 SQVTM, CDR2 ANQGSEA. The CDR3 DNA sequence: TGCAGCGTTCGGCAGTACTATGGCTACACCTTC. Protein: CSVRQYYGYTF. The whole variable domain, remainder taken from reference TRBV29-1 and TRBJ1-2, is SAVISQKPSRDICQRGTSLTIQCQVDSQVTMMFWYRQQPGQSLTLIATANQGSEATYESGFVIDKFPISRPNLTFSTLTVSNMSPEDSSIYLCSVRQYYGYTFGSGTRLTVV.

V and J are TRBV4-1 and TRBJ1-2; 8 bases are a match to TRBD1. The V and J ends lost 1 base and 4 bases, in that order; junction bases with no gene match: 8. Per germline, CDR1 MGHRA and CDR2 YSYEKL. The CDR3 extends over 16 amino acids. CDR3 DNA sequence: TGCGCCAGCAGCCAAGCCCCAGGACAGGGTGTCTATGGCTACACCTTC. This sequence encodes CASSQAPGQGVYGYTF.

This clone was counted only a few times. The gene calls are TRBV6-1 and TRBJ1-6, with a possible D match to TRBD1 (6 bases). Deletions cut 4 bases from V and 11 bases from J, with 18 bases between. This CDR3 is built from 15 residues. Germline values: CDR1 MNHNS, CDR2 SASEGT. CDR3 nucleotides: TGTGCCAGCAGTGCGAGCGACTGGGACATAACACCCCTCCACTTT. It yields the protein CASSASDWDITPLHF.

This rearrangement joins TRBV6-1 to TRBJ1-1; 7 bases map to TRBD1. The CDR3 consists of 17 residues. In germline, CDR1 is MNHNS, CDR2 SASEGT. V lost 1 base to trimming and J lost 0 bases; unmatched junction nucleotides: 8. Here the CDR3 DNA reads TGTGCCAGCAGTGAAGTTTCGGCAGGGGGAATGAACACTGAAGCTTTCTTT. Its translation: CASSEVSAGGMNTEAFF.

This chain uses TRBV19 with TRBJ1-1, with 8 bases fitting TRBD1. CDR3 length: 14 residues. Trimming removed 0 bases from V and 11 bases from J; junction bases left unmatched: 8. Germline V gives CDR1 LNHDA, CDR2 SQIVND (reference sequence). CDR3 in amino acids: CASSIDHGQGLAFF. The DNA of the CDR3 is TGTGCCAGTAGTATAGATCATGGACAGGGTTTGGCTTTCTTT. The variable domain in full, with the rest retrieved from reference TRBV19 and TRBJ1-1, is DGGITQSPKYLFRKEGQNVTLSCEQNLNHDAMYWYRQDPGQGLRLIYYSQIVNDFQKGDIAEGYSVSREKKESFPLTVTSAQKNPTAFYLCASSIDHGQGLAFFGQGTRLTVV.

CDR3 amino acids: CASSPQDVDNSPLHF. The CDR3 DNA reads as TGTGCCAGCTCACCACAGGACGTAGATAATTCACCCCTCCACTTT. The chain joins TRBV18 to TRBJ1-6; D remains ambiguous. The CDR3 contains 15 residues. With 1 base removed from V and 5 bases from J, the gap between germline ends came to 9 bases. Germline V lookup: CDR1 KGHSH, CDR2 LQKENI. The full variable domain, rest sourced from reference TRBV18 and TRBJ1-6, is NAGVMQNPRHLVRRRGQEARLRCSPMKGHSHVYWYRQLPEEGLKFMVYLQKENIIDESGMPKERFSAEFPKEGPSILRIQQVVRGDSAAYFCASSPQDVDNSPLHFGNGTRLTVT.

The chain employs TRBV11-1 and TRBJ2-3; the D is unclear. Trimming pared 5 bases from V and 0 bases from J, leaving 9 bases between. There are 14 residues in the CDR3. The germline V gene encodes CDR1 SGHAT and CDR2 FQDESV (reference sequence). The CDR3 is CASSRGASTDTQYF. The CDR3 nucleotides are TGTGCCAGCAGCCGCGGTGCTAGCACAGATACGCAGTATTTT.

V and J are TRBV5-6 and TRBJ2-3, with TRBD2 matching 12 bases. Germline loops: CDR1 SGHDT, CDR2 YYEEEE. This CDR3 has 14 residues. With 8 bases clipped from V and 6 bases from J, the junction kept 7 bases outside the gene matches. In DNA form, the CDR3 reads TGTGCCAGTACAACTAGCGGGGGGACTGATACGCAGTATTTT. This sequence encodes CASTTSGGTDTQYF.

The rearrangement joins TRBV7-2 to TRBJ2-2; no definite D call. Germline V gene sequence: CDR1 SGHTA, CDR2 FQGNSA. The CDR3 totals 13 residues. Trimming took off 4 bases at V and 7 bases at J, with 10 bases between the two ends. The CDR3: CASSSWLGGELFF. CDR3 nucleotide sequence: TGTGCCAGCAGCTCGTGGCTTGGCGGGGAGCTGTTTTTT.

This chain joins TRBV7-2 and TRBJ2-5; 8 nucleotides align to TRBD2. Germline trimming cut 9 bases from V and 0 bases from J; bases unmatched to any gene: 3. This CDR3 comprises 13 residues. From germline, CDR1 is SGHTA and CDR2 FQGNSA. The CDR3 DNA reads TGTGCCAGTAGCGGGGCGTACCAAGAGACCCAGTACTTC. Amino acids: CASSGAYQETQYF.